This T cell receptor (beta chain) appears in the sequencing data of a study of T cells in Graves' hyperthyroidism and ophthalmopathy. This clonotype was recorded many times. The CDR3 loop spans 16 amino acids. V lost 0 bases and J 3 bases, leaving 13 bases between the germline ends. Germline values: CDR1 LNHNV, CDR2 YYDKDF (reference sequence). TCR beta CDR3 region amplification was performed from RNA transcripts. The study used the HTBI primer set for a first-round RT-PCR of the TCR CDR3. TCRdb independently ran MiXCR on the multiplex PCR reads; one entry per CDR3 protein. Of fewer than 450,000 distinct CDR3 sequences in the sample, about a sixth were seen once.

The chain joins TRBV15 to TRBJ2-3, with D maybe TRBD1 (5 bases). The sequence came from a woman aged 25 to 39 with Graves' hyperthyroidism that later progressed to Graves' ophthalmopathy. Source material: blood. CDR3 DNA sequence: TGTGCCACCAGCAGAGATCGCTTCAGGGAAACAGATACGCAGTATTTT. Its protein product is CATSRDRFRETDTQYF.